The entry that follows covers one TCR beta chain sequence. As yet, its antigen is unknown. The data derive from a study of T cell repertoires in cytomegalovirus infection. Study-wide background: In public TCR beta signatures, there were indications of both CMV infection and matching HLA type. Study observations and caveats: Cumulated frequencies of public TCR beta families served to identify carriers of CMV plus the relevant HLA.

The CDR3 consists of 14 residues. Germline values: CDR1 DFQATT, CDR2 SNEGSKA (reference sequence). Trimming took 2 bases from V and 5 from J, leaving 15 bases between them. TCRdb passed the reads through MiXCR, listing each CDR3 protein once. The data contain more than 650,000 distinct CDR3 sequences, approximately 34% of them singletons. The chain employs TRBV20-1 and TRBJ2-5; tentative D call: TRBD2 (5 bases). Sequenced: PBMCs. The receptor was derived from a human donor in good health (CMV status not recorded). Some clones in this sample may be carry-over from other donors' samples. The CDR3 nucleotides are TGCAGTGCTAGACGGGCTGGGAGCCGGGAGACCCAGTACTTC. This translates into CSARRAGSRETQYF.